The clone carrying this T cell receptor (beta chain) came up a few times. These data come from a study of T cells after yellow fever vaccination. CDR3 size: 14 residues. Germline V CDR1 and CDR2: SGHAT, FQNNGV. Trimming stripped 1 base from V and 1 base from J, with 8 bases between. The 5'RACE template-switching step produced TCR cDNA and added a universal primer site and UMIs. TCRdb passed the 5' RACE reads through MiXCR, listing each CDR3 protein once. The sample records 510,000 or so distinct CDR3 sequences, about a fifth being singletons. V usage is TRBV11-2 and J usage is TRBJ2-7; D uncertain. The TCR sequence derives from a man between 25 and 39 years old who received the YFV17D yellow fever vaccine. Specimen: PBMCs, collected 15 days after the yellow fever booster vaccination. CDR3 nucleotides: TGTGCCAGCAGCTTAGTAAGCAATTCCTACGAGCAGTACTTC. It is translated as CASSLVSNSYEQYF.